This T cell receptor (beta chain) was captured in a study of T cell responses to AZD1222 COVID-19 vaccine. Repertoires were generated with immunoSEQ multiplex PCR, while TCRdb's copy carries only in-frame clones and drops some. The profile shows 160,000 or so clones, roughly 90% of them singletons. As to this clone: The antigen remains unidentified.

General study points: Donors were mostly white British, more females; clonal diversity possibly underestimated. All repertoire sampling was performed exclusively after the peak T cell response. Of spike-specific TCRs, nearly half reportedly target regions left unmutated in variants. Increases in Spike-specific TCR breadth and depth were seen after two AZD1222 doses.

The specimen comprised peripheral blood, sampled 28 days after the second AZD1222 dose. This clonotype originated in an adult who received the AZD1222 COVID-19 vaccine.

CDR3 sequence reads: CASSLVASRSYNEQFF. The CDR3 bases are TGTGCCAGCAGTTTAGTCGCTAGCCGCTCCTACAATGAGCAGTTCTTC. The chain links TRBV27 to TRBJ2-1; the D gene is possibly TRBD2 (5 bases). Deletions cut 2 bases from V and 0 bases from J, with 11 bases between. The CDR3 totals 16 residues. Germline V lookup: CDR1 MNHEY, CDR2 SMNVEV (reference sequence).